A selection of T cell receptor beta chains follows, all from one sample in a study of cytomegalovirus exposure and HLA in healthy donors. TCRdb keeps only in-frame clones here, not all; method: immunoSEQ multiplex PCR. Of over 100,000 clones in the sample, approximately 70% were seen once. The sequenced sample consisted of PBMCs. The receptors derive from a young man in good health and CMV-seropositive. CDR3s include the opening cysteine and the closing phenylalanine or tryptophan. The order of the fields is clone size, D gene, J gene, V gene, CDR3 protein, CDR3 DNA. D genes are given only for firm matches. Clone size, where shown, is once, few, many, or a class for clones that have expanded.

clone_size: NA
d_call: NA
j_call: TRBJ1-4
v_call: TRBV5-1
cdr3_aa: CASSLAEQQVPNEKLFF
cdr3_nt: TGCGCCAGCAGCTTGGCCGAACAACAGGTCCCAAATGAAAAACTGTTTTTT

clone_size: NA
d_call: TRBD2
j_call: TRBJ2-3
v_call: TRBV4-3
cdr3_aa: CASSQRSGRFSGDTQYF
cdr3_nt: TGCGCCAGCAGCCAACGTAGCGGGAGATTTTCGGGTGATACGCAGTATTTT

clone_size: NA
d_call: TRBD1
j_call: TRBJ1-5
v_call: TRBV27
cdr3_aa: CASSPGTGPNQPQHF
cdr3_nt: TGTGCCAGCAGCCCAGGGACAGGGCCCAATCAGCCCCAGCATTTT

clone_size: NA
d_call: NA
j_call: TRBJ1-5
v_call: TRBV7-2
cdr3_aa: CASSSPGQPQHF
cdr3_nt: TGTGCCAGCAGCTCACCCGGGCAGCCCCAGCATTTT

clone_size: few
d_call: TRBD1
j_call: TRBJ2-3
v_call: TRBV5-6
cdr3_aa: CASSLPTGGADTQYF
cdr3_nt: TGTGCCAGCAGCTTACCGACAGGGGGCGCAGATACGCAGTATTTT

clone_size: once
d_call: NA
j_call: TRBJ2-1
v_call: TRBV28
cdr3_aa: CASSLDSGVNEQFF
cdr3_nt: TGTGCCAGCAGTTTAGACAGTGGGGTCAATGAGCAGTTCTTC

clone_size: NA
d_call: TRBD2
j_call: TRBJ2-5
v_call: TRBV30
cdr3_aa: CAWRASGQETQYF
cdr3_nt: TGTGCCTGGAGGGCTAGCGGACAAGAGACCCAGTACTTC

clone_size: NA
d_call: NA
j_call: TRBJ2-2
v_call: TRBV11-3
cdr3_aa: CASSFDGSRVRGELFF
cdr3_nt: TGTGCCAGCAGCTTTGACGGGAGCAGAGTAAGGGGGGAGCTGTTTTTT

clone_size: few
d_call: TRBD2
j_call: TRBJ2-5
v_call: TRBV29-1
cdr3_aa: CSVDGGTSGGQETQYF
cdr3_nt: TGCAGCGTTGACGGCGGGACTAGCGGGGGTCAAGAGACCCAGTACTTC

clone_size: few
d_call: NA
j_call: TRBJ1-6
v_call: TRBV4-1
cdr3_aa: CASSQAGVGDSPLHF
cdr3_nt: TGCGCCAGCAGCCAAGCTGGGGTAGGGGATTCACCCCTCCACTTT

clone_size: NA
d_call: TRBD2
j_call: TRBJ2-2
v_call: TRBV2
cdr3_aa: CASSLTSGPTGELFF
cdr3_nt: TGTGCCAGCAGTTTGACTAGCGGGCCCACCGGGGAGCTGTTTTTT

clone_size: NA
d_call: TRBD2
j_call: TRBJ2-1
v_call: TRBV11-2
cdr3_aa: CASGVPGLAGGLYNEQFF
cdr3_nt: TGTGCCAGCGGGGTCCCGGGACTAGCGGGGGGACTCTACAATGAGCAGTTCTTC

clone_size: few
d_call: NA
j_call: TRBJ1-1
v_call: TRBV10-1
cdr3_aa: CASSAVNTEAFF
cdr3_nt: TGCGCCAGCAGTGCAGTAAACACTGAAGCTTTCTTT

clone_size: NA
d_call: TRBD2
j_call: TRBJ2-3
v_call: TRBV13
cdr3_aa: CASSSRSSGRAGDTQYF
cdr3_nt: TGTGCCAGCAGCTCCCGATCTAGCGGGAGGGCCGGAGATACGCAGTATTTT

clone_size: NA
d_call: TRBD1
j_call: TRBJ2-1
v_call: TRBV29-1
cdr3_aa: CSVAGQGRDEQFF
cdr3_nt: TGCAGCGTTGCGGGACAGGGGCGAGATGAGCAGTTCTTC

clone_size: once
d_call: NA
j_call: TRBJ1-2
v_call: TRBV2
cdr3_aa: CASSEAGPYGYTF
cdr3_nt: TGTGCCAGCAGTGAGGCAGGGCCTTATGGCTACACCTTC

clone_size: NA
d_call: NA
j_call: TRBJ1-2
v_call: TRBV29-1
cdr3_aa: CSVEIGSHGNYGYTF
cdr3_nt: TGCAGCGTTGAAATCGGTAGCCACGGTAACTATGGCTACACCTTC

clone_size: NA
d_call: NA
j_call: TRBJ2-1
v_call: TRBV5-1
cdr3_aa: CASSLRDFISYNEQFF
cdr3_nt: TGCGCCAGCAGCTTGCGGGACTTCATATCCTACAATGAGCAGTTCTTC

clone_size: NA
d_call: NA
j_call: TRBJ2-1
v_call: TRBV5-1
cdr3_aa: CASSLGVQGPYNEQFF
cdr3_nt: TGCGCCAGCAGCTTGGGGGTCCAGGGCCCCTACAATGAGCAGTTCTTC

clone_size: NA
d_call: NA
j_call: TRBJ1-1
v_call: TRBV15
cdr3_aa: CATSRERGREAFF
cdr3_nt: TGTGCCACCAGCAGGGAGAGGGGGAGAGAAGCTTTCTTT

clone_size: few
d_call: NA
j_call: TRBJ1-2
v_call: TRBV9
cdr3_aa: CASSVDSYGEGYTF
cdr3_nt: TGTGCCAGCAGCGTAGATTCCTACGGGGAAGGCTACACCTTC

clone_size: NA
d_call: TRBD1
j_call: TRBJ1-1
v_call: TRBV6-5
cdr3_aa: CASSSPQTGGGTEAFF
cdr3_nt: TGTGCCAGCAGTTCCCCCCAGACAGGGGGCGGCACTGAAGCTTTCTTT

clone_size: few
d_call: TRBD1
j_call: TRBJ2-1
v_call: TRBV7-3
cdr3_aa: CASSQAGQGAYEQFF
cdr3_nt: TGTGCCAGCAGCCAAGCGGGACAGGGGGCCTATGAGCAGTTCTTC

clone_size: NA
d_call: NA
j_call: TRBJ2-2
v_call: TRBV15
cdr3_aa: CATSRDQGSVNTGELFF
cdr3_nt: TGTGCCACCAGCAGAGATCAGGGGTCGGTGAACACCGGGGAGCTGTTTTTT

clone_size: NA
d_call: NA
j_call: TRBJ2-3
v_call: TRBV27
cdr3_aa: CASSLESGRSEYTDTQYF
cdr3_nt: TGTGCCAGCAGTTTAGAGTCAGGGAGGTCGGAATACACAGATACGCAGTATTTT

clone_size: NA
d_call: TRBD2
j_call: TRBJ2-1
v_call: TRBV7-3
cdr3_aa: CASSLVAGAGNEQFF
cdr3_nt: TGTGCCAGCAGCTTAGTCGCGGGAGCGGGAAATGAGCAGTTCTTC

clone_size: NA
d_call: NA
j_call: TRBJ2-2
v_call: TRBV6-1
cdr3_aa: CATPRHGGNTGELFF
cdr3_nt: TGTGCCACCCCTCGGCACGGGGGGAACACCGGGGAGCTGTTTTTT

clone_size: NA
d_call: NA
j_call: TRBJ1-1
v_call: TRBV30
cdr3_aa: CALREGLGTEAFF
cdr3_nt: TGTGCCTTGAGGGAGGGGCTAGGGACTGAAGCTTTCTTT

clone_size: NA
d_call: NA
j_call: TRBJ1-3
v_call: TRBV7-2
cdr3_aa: CASSRHDSSFSGNTIYF
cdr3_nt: TGTGCCAGCAGCCGTCACGACAGTTCCTTCTCTGGAAACACCATATATTTT

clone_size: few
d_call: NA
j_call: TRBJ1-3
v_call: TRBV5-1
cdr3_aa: CASSLRGGTLDTIYF
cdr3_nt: TGCGCCAGCAGCTTGAGGGGGGGGACGTTGGACACCATATATTTT

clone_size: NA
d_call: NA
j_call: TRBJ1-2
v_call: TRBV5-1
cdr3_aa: CASSSRQTYGYTF
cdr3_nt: TGCGCCAGCAGCTCACGACAGACCTATGGCTACACCTTC

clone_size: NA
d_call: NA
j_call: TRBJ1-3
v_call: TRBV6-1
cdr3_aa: CASSDEGIEGGNTIYF
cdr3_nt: TGTGCCAGCAGTGACGAGGGCATAGAGGGTGGAAACACCATATATTTT

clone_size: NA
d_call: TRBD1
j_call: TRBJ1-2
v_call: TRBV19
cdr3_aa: CASSIGTGGYGYTF
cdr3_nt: TGTGCCAGTAGTATCGGAACAGGGGGCTATGGCTACACCTTC

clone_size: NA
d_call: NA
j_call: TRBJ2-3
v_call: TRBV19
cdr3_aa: CASSIVTGSTDTQYF
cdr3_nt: TGTGCCAGTAGTATCGTCACAGGGAGCACAGATACGCAGTATTTT

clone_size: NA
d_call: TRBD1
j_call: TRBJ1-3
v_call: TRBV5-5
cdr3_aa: CASSLDRDSGNTIYF
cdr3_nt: TGTGCCAGCAGCCTAGACAGGGACTCTGGAAACACCATATATTTT

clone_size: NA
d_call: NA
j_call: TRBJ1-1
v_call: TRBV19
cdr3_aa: CASSTGQNTEAFF
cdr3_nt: TGTGCCAGTAGTACTGGACAGAACACTGAAGCTTTCTTT

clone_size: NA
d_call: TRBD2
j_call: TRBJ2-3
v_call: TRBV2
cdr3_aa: CASSELAGNTDTQYF
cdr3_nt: TGTGCCAGCAGTGAACTAGCGGGGAACACAGATACGCAGTATTTT

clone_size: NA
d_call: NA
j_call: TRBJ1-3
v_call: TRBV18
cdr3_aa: CASSQVRLTADSGNTIYF
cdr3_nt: TGTGCCAGCTCACAGGTTAGACTGACAGCAGACTCTGGAAACACCATATATTTT

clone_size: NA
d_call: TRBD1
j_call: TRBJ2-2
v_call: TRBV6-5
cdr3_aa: CAIMTGPGELFF
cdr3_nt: TGTGCCATCATGACAGGGCCTGGGGAGCTGTTTTTT

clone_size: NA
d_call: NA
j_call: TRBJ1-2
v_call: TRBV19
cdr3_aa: CASSMTVEGPGYTF
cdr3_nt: TGTGCCAGTAGTATGACAGTTGAAGGTCCGGGCTACACCTTC

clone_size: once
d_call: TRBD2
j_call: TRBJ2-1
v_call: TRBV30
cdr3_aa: CAWSVLAGGIEQFF
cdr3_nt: TGTGCCTGGAGTGTTTTGGCGGGGGGCATTGAGCAGTTCTTC